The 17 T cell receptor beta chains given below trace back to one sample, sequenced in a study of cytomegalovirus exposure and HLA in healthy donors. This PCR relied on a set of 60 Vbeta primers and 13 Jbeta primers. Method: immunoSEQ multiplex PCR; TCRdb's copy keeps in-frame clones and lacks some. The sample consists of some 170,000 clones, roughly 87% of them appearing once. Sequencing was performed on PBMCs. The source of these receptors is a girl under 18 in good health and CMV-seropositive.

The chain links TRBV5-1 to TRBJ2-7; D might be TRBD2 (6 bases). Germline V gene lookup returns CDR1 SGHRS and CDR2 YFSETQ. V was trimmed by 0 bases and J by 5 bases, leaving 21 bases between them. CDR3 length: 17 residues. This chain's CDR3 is CASSLGGAPTQGDEQYF. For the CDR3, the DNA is TGCGCCAGCAGCTTGGGCGGGGCTCCCACCCAGGGCGACGAGCAGTACTTC. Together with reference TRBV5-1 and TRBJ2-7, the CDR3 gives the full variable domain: KAGVTQTPRYLIKTRGQQVTLSCSPISGHRSVSWYQQTPGQGLQFLFEYFSETQRNKGNFPGRFSGRQFSNSRSEMNVSTLELGDSALYLCASSLGGAPTQGDEQYFGPGTRLTVT.

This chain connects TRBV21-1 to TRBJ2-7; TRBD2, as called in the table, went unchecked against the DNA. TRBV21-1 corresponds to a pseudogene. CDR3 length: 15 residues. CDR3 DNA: TGTGCCAGCAGCAGCCGAACTAGCGGGGACTACGAGCAGTACTTC. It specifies CASSSRTSGDYEQYF.

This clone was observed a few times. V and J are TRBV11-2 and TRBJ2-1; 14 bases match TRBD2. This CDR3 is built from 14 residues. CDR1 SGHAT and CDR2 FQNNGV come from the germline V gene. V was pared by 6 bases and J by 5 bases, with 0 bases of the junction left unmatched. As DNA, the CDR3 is TGTGCCAGCAGGACTAGCGGGAGGGACAATGAGCAGTTCTTC. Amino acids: CASRTSGRDNEQFF.

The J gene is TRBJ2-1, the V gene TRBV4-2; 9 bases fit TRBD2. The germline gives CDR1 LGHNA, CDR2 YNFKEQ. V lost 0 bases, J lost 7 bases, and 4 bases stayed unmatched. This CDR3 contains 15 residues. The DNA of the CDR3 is TGTGCCAGCAGCCAAGATGCGGGGGGGCCTAATGAGCAGTTCTTC. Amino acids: CASSQDAGGPNEQFF.

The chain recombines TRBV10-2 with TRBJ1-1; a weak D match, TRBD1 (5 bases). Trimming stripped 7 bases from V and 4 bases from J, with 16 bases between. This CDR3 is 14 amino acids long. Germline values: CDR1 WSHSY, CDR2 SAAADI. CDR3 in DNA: TGCGCCAGCAAAATTCAGGGAGGGAGCACTGAAGCTTTCTTT. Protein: CASKIQGGSTEAFF.

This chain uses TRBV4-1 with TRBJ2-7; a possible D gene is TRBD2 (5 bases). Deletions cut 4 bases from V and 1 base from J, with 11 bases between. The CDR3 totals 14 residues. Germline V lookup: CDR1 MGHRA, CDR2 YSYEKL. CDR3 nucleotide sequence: TGCGCCAGCAGCCTAGCGTCCGGATCCTACGAGCAGTACTTC. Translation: CASSLASGSYEQYF.

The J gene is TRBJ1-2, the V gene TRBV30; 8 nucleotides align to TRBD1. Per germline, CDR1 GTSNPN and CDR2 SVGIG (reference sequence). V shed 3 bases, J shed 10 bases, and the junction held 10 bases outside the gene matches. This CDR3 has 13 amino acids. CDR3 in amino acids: CAWRSATGVPYTF. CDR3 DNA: TGTGCCTGGAGGTCCGCGACAGGGGTGCCCTACACCTTC.

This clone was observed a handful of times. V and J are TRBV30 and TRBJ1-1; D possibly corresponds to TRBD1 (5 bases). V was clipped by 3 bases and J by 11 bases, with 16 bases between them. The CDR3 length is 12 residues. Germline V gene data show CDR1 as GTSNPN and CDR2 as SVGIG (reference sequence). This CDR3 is CAWSPGGVWAFF. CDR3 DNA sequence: TGTGCCTGGAGCCCCGGGGGGGTTTGGGCTTTCTTT.

Written as DNA, the CDR3 is TGCAGCGTTGCACAGATGAACACTGAAGCTTTCTTT. This gives the protein CSVAQMNTEAFF. The chain links TRBV29-1 to TRBJ1-1; D gene ambiguous. The V end lost 4 bases, the J end lost 0 bases, and 6 bases lay between the germline ends. Germline CDR1 reads SQVTM; CDR2 reads ANQGSEA. The CDR3 runs to 12 residues.

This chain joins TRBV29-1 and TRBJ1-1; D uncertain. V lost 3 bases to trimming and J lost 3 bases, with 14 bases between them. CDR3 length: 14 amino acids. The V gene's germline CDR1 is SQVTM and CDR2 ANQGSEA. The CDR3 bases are TGCAGCGTTGAGGAGTGGCAAGCGGACACTGAAGCTTTCTTT. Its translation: CSVEEWQADTEAFF.

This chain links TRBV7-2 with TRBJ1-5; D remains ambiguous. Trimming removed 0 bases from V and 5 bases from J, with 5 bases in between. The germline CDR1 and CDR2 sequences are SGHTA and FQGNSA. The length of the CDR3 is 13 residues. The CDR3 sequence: CASSLASDQPQHF. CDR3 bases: TGTGCCAGCAGCTTAGCGTCAGATCAGCCCCAGCATTTT.

CDR3 nucleotide sequence: TGCAGCGGGGGACAGGGGGCGGGAGCTTTCTTT. It yields the protein CSGGQGAGAFF. The gene calls are TRBV29-1 and TRBJ1-1, with 12 bases identical to TRBD1. V shed 7 bases and J 10 bases; nucleotides not matched to a gene: 4. Germline V CDR1 and CDR2: SQVTM, ANQGSEA. The CDR3 covers 11 residues.

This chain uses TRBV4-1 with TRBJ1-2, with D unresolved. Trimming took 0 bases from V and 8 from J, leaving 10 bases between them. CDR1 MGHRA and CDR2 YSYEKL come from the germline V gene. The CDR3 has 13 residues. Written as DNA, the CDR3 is TGCGCCAGCAGCCAAGATCGTCTAATGGGCTACACCTTC. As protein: CASSQDRLMGYTF.

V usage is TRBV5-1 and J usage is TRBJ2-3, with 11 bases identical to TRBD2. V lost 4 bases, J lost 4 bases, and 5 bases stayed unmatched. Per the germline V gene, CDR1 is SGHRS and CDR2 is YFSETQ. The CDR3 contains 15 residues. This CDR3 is CASSTVAGGADTQYF. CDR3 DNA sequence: TGCGCCAGCAGCACGGTAGCGGGAGGGGCAGATACGCAGTATTTT.

The CDR3 nucleotides read TGCGCCAGCAGCCAAACGAGACAGGGGGAAAGGGACTATGGCTACACCTTC. Translated, it gives CASSQTRQGERDYGYTF. The V and J genes are TRBV4-1 and TRBJ1-2; 9 nucleotides agree with TRBD1. Germline V lookup: CDR1 MGHRA, CDR2 YSYEKL. Trimming removed 2 bases from V and 3 bases from J; junction bases left unmatched: 10. The CDR3 length is 17 residues.

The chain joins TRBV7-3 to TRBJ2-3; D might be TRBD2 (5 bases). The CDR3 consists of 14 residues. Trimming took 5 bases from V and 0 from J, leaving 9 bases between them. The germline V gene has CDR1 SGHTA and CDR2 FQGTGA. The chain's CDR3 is CASSPGLSTDTQYF. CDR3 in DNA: TGTGCCAGCAGCCCCGGACTCAGCACAGATACGCAGTATTTT.

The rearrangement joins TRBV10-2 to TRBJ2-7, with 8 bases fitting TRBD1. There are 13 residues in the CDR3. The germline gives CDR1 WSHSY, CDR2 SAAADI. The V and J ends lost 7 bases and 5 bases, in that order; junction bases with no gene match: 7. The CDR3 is CASKDRVRHEQYF. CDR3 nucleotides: TGCGCCAGCAAGGACAGGGTTAGACACGAGCAGTACTTC.